A single T cell receptor beta chain is shown here with its context. The antigen is undetermined. Donors were healthy HIV-negative adults without recently reported acute infections or vaccinations. This sample is part of a study of shared clonotypes between healthy human individuals. Across the study: A couple of women and three men aged 18 to 49 served as donors.

Study results and caveats: Depth was large, yet rarefaction showed that sorted-subset sequencing was incomplete.

This CDR3 has 15 amino acids. CDR1 SGHNT and CDR2 YYREEE come from the germline V gene (reference sequence). Trimming removed 0 bases from V and 8 bases from J, with 16 bases in between. Clones were read by immunoSEQ multiplex PCR, and TCRdb kept only the in-frame ones, dropping some. Of about 1 million clones detected, more than 65% appear once; the ten largest clones hold approximately 1.5%. The rearrangement uses TRBV5-4 and TRBJ2-3, with D perhaps matching TRBD2 (6 bases). The sequencing sample was made of memory CD4+ T cells sorted from blood. Specified subset: CD45RA-negative fraction. This TCR came from a man between 18 and 29 years old in good health. CDR3 region: CASSLASDPGGTQYF. DNA of the CDR3: TGTGCCAGCAGCTTGGCGTCAGATCCCGGGGGTACGCAGTATTTT. Drawing the rest from reference TRBV5-4 and TRBJ2-3, the complete variable domain is ETGVTQSPTHLIKTRGQQVTLRCSSQSGHNTVSWYQQALGQGPQFIFQYYREEENGRGNFPPRFSGLQFPNYSSELNVNALELDDSALYLCASSLASDPGGTQYFGPGTRLTVL.